This entry lists 31 T cell receptor beta chains sequenced from one sample in a study of immune cell composition in non-small cell lung cancer. This table comes from immunoSEQ multiplex PCR, and its TCRdb copy is limited to in-frame clones, with some not included. The repertoire includes 1,500 to 2,500 clones, roughly four fifths of them detected once, and approximately 15% sits in the top ten. The sample comprised lung tumor tissue. The receptors here all came from a human donor with non-small cell lung cancer.

V usage is TRBV9 and J usage is TRBJ2-7, with a weak D call TRBD2 (6 bases). The germline V gene has CDR1 SGDLS and CDR2 YYNGEE. This CDR3 contains 17 residues. The V and J ends lost 1 base and 7 bases respectively, with 24 bases between them. CDR3 protein: CASSVRSYPEGPWEQYF. The CDR3, as DNA: TGTGCCAGCAGCGTAAGGTCCTACCCGGAGGGACCGTGGGAGCAGTACTTC.

The chain is built from TRBV28 and TRBJ1-1; possible D gene TRBD1, 5 bases. The germline gives CDR1 MDHEN, CDR2 SYDVKM. V gave up 2 bases and J gave up 1 base, with 8 bases separating them. The CDR3 runs to 14 residues. Here the CDR3 reads CASSLGAGNTEAFF. CDR3 in DNA: TGTGCCAGCAGTTTAGGGGCAGGGAACACTGAAGCTTTCTTT.

The J gene is TRBJ2-1, the V gene TRBV28, with TRBD2 as a possible D gene (6 bases). Germline CDR1 reads MDHEN; CDR2 reads SYDVKM. V dropped 5 bases and J dropped 8 bases, with 22 bases sitting between them. The CDR3 totals 16 residues. CDR3 sequence (DNA): TGTGCCAGCAGTCCTTCGGGGACTCCATTGAGGGATGAGCAGTTCTTC. Its translation: CASSPSGTPLRDEQFF.

J is TRBJ1-5 and V is TRBV7-9, with TRBD1 as a possible D gene (5 bases). This CDR3 is 14 amino acids long. Trimming shortened V by 5 bases and J by 2 bases, and 10 bases separated the two germline ends. Germline CDR1 and CDR2: SEHNR and FQNEAQ (reference sequence). The CDR3 bases are TGTGCCAGCAGCCCTCCGACAGGCAATCAGCCCCAGCATTTT. It is translated as CASSPPTGNQPQHF. The full variable domain, its missing parts supplied by reference TRBV7-9 and TRBJ1-5, is DTGVSQNPRHKITKRGQNVTFRCDPISEHNRLYWYRQTLGQGPEFLTYFQNEAQLEKSRLLSDRFSAERPKGSFSTLEIQRTEQGDSAMYLCASSPPTGNQPQHFGDGTRLSIL.

The CDR3 region is CASSQDRNTEAFF. The DNA for the CDR3 is TGCGCCAGCAGCCAAGACAGGAACACTGAAGCTTTCTTT. The rearrangement uses TRBV5-1 and TRBJ1-1; the D gene is possibly TRBD1 (5 bases). V dropped 4 bases and J dropped 1 base, with 8 bases sitting between them. The CDR3 has 13 amino acids. Germline-derived CDR1 and CDR2 are SGHRS and YFSETQ.

This clone was recorded a few times. The chain uses TRBV27 and TRBJ2-1; 11 nucleotides line up with TRBD2. Germline lookup yields CDR1 MNHEY and CDR2 SMNVEV (reference sequence). Trimming removed 7 bases from V and 15 bases from J; junction bases left unmatched: 17. CDR3 length equals 15 residues. The CDR3 protein is CASNTPTSGRKVPFF. In DNA form, the CDR3 reads TGTGCCAGCAACACGCCAACTAGCGGGAGAAAGGTGCCGTTCTTC.

This clone was seen more than once but under ten times. The chain couples TRBV9 to TRBJ2-1; 14 bases map to TRBD2. Germline CDR1 SGDLS, CDR2 YYNGEE. This CDR3 comprises 18 residues. J gave up 0 bases and V 0 bases, and 2 bases lay outside the gene matches. CDR3 amino acids: CASSVAGLAGGSYNEQFF. In DNA, the CDR3 is TGTGCCAGCAGCGTAGCCGGACTAGCGGGGGGCTCCTACAATGAGCAGTTCTTC. The variable domain in full, with the rest retrieved from reference TRBV9 and TRBJ2-1, is DSGVTQTPKHLITATGQRVTLRCSPRSGDLSVYWYQQSLDQGLQFLIQYYNGEERAKGNILERFSAQQFPDLHSELNLSSLELGDSALYFCASSVAGLAGGSYNEQFFGPGTRLTVL.

This chain uses TRBV10-3 with TRBJ2-3, with D possibly TRBD2 on 7 matching bases. The CDR3 sequence is 14 residues long. Trimming left V 5 bases short and J 3 bases short, with 12 bases between. From germline, CDR1 is ENHRY and CDR2 SYGVKD. The CDR3: CAISNGGPTDTQYF. The CDR3 DNA is TGTGCCATCAGTAACGGGGGGCCTACAGATACGCAGTATTTT.

This clone has more than one count but fewer than ten. The chain joins TRBV12-2 to TRBJ1-5. TRBV12-2 is a known pseudogene. The CDR3 sequence is 10 residues long. Here the CDR3 DNA reads TGTGCAAGTCCTCCTCAGCCCCAGCATTTT. Its translation is CASPPQPQHF.

This clone has more than one count but fewer than ten. The rearrangement uses TRBV2 and TRBJ1-1; possible D gene TRBD1, 6 bases. There are 14 residues in the CDR3. V gave up 6 bases and J gave up 1 base, with 12 bases separating them. Germline V CDR1 and CDR2: SNHLY, FYNNEI. The CDR3 here is CASRVRDKNTEAFF. The CDR3, as DNA: TGTGCCAGCAGAGTCCGGGACAAGAACACTGAAGCTTTCTTT.

This chain connects TRBV7-9 to TRBJ2-5; 8 bases line up with TRBD2. Germline CDR1 reads SEHNR; CDR2 reads FQNEAQ (reference sequence). The CDR3 is 15 amino acids. Trimming at V came to 1 base and at J to 1 base, leaving 2 bases not matched to a gene. The CDR3 sequence is CASSLGAGGQETQYF. CDR3 DNA: TGTGCCAGCAGCTTAGGGGCGGGGGGCCAAGAGACCCAGTACTTC.

The V gene is TRBV5-1, the J gene TRBJ2-7; TRBD2 matches 7 bases. Trimming took 5 bases from V and 1 from J; bases not matched to a gene: 6. The CDR3 is 14 residues long. CDR1 SGHRS and CDR2 YFSETQ come from the germline V gene. The CDR3 is CASRLERGSYEQYF. The CDR3 bases are TGCGCCAGCAGGCTGGAGCGGGGTTCCTACGAGCAGTACTTC.

V and J are TRBV6-1 and TRBJ2-1; TRBD1 might be the D (6 bases). Germline CDR1 reads MNHNS; CDR2 reads SASEGT. V lost 3 bases, J lost 4 bases, and 16 bases lay in between. The CDR3 runs to 16 residues. The CDR3 sequence: CASSEPQRTAYNEQFF. The DNA of the CDR3 is TGTGCCAGCAGTGAGCCCCAGCGGACAGCATACAATGAGCAGTTCTTC.

The CDR3 region has the DNA TGTGCCAGCAGCGGGCCCGGGGGTTTCTCGGGGGAGCAGTACTTC. It yields the protein CASSGPGGFSGEQYF. This chain uses TRBV9 with TRBJ2-7; a possible D gene is TRBD2 (6 bases). V was cut by 3 bases and J by 7 bases, with 20 bases left in between. The CDR3 runs 15 residues. Germline V gene lookup returns CDR1 SGDLS and CDR2 YYNGEE. Full variable domain (remainder filled in from reference TRBV9 and TRBJ2-7): DSGVTQTPKHLITATGQRVTLRCSPRSGDLSVYWYQQSLDQGLQFLIQYYNGEERAKGNILERFSAQQFPDLHSELNLSSLELGDSALYFCASSGPGGFSGEQYFGPGTRLTVT.

The genes are TRBV5-5 and TRBJ1-2; TRBD1 matches 9 bases. With 2 bases clipped from V and 3 bases from J, the junction kept 2 bases outside the gene matches. The CDR3 is 14 residues long. Germline CDR1 and CDR2: SGHKS and YYEKEE (reference sequence). CDR3 protein: CASSLGQGYYGYTF. For the CDR3, the DNA is TGTGCCAGCAGCTTAGGACAGGGGTACTATGGCTACACCTTC.

This sequence joins TRBV14 and TRBJ1-1; D is unclear. V was cut by 0 bases and J by 4 bases, with 9 bases left in between. The CDR3 totals 14 residues. Per the germline V gene, CDR1 is SGHDN and CDR2 is FVKESK. CDR3 bases: TGTGCCAGCAGCCAAGATTTTACAGCCACTGAAGCTTTCTTT. As protein: CASSQDFTATEAFF.

This clone appeared once. This chain uses TRBV7-9 with TRBJ2-5; TRBD2 is a possible D gene (6 bases). The CDR3 runs 15 residues. CDR1 is SEHNR and CDR2 is FQNEAQ in the germline V gene (reference sequence). V lost 1 base, J lost 2 bases, and 11 bases lay in between. CDR3 coding DNA: TGTGCCAGCAGCTTAGGGGACTCCAGACAAGAGACCCAGTACTTC. Protein product: CASSLGDSRQETQYF.

The chain employs TRBV7-9 and TRBJ2-5; TRBD2 agrees at 7 bases. J gave up 0 bases and V 0 bases, and 10 bases lay outside the gene matches. Germline CDR1 SEHNR, CDR2 FQNEAQ (reference sequence). CDR3 size: 18 residues. The chain's CDR3 is CASSLAVAGVKDQETQYF. As DNA, the CDR3 is TGTGCCAGCAGCTTAGCTGTGGCGGGGGTGAAGGACCAAGAGACCCAGTACTTC.

This clone was observed a single time. The chain combines TRBV6-6 with TRBJ1-3, with a tentative D call TRBD1 (5 bases). Germline values: CDR1 MNHNY, CDR2 SVGAGI (reference sequence). The CDR3 consists of 14 residues. Trimming stripped 2 bases from V and 4 bases from J, with 9 bases between. CDR3 region: CASSYGGSGNTIYF. CDR3 DNA sequence: TGTGCCAGCAGTTACGGGGGGTCGGGAAACACCATATATTTT.

The gene calls are TRBV5-1 and TRBJ1-2; D unresolved. Trimming stripped 0 bases from V and 4 bases from J, with 13 bases between. CDR3 length: 15 amino acids. Germline assignment: CDR1 SGHRS and CDR2 YFSETQ. In nucleotides, the CDR3 is TGCGCCAGCAGCTTGGACGGGGTGGGAGGCTATGGCTACACCTTC. Translating it yields CASSLDGVGGYGYTF.

This clone has a handful of counts. The chain links TRBV6-6 to TRBJ2-2, with 8 bases aligning to TRBD1. The CDR3 spans 15 residues. Germline V gene data show CDR1 as MNHNY and CDR2 as SVGAGI (reference sequence). The V gene end was trimmed by 6 bases and the J gene end by 6 bases; junction bases not matched to a gene: 9. The CDR3 bases are TGTGCCAGCAGGGGCCAGGGGGCGCTGGCCGGGGAGCTGTTTTTT. As protein: CASRGQGALAGELFF.

The chain carries TRBV28 and TRBJ1-2; 7 bases line up with TRBD1. Losses at the gene ends were 5 bases for V and 8 bases for J; bases not matched to a gene: 11. The CDR3 spans 14 residues. Germline CDR1 reads MDHEN; CDR2 reads SYDVKM. CDR3 residues: CASSPSTGSFGYTF. The CDR3, as DNA: TGTGCCAGCAGTCCATCGACAGGGAGTTTCGGCTACACCTTC.

The gene calls are TRBV14 and TRBJ2-5, with 10 bases lining up with TRBD1. The germline gives CDR1 SGHDN, CDR2 FVKESK. There are 15 residues in the CDR3. The V segment lost 2 bases and the J segment 3 bases; nucleotides outside the gene matches: 3. CDR3 region: CASSQRTGGKETQYF. CDR3 in DNA: TGTGCCAGCAGCCAAAGGACAGGGGGAAAAGAGACCCAGTACTTC.

V gene TRBV19 combines with J gene TRBJ2-1; 8 positions match TRBD1. The CDR3 loop spans 13 amino acids. J lost 3 bases, V lost 8 bases, and 3 bases had no gene match. The germline gives CDR1 LNHDA, CDR2 SQIVND (reference sequence). The CDR3 region has the DNA TGTGCCAGTCATACAGGGGGCTACAATGAGCAGTTCTTC. Translating gives CASHTGGYNEQFF.

V is TRBV29-1 and J is TRBJ2-1; a possible D gene is TRBD2 (6 bases). Trimming took 4 bases from V and 6 from J, leaving 16 bases between them. Germline V gene lookup returns CDR1 SQVTM and CDR2 ANQGSEA. The CDR3 totals 14 residues. The CDR3 protein is CSVVFTGVGNEQFF. CDR3 nucleotide sequence: TGCAGCGTTGTGTTCACGGGAGTAGGCAATGAGCAGTTCTTC.

The genes are TRBV11-3 and TRBJ2-1, with 11 bases matching TRBD1. The V and J ends lost 3 bases and 7 bases, in that order; junction bases with no gene match: 11. Germline V gene lookup returns CDR1 SGHNT and CDR2 YENEEA. The CDR3 loop spans 17 amino acids. The CDR3 loop is CASSFYSGTGGRNEQFF. The CDR3 DNA reads TGTGCCAGCAGCTTTTACTCCGGGACAGGGGGGAGGAATGAGCAGTTCTTC.

This clone was recorded only once. The rearrangement links TRBV28 to TRBJ1-2, with unresolved D. Per germline, CDR1 MDHEN and CDR2 SYDVKM. The length of the CDR3 is 14 residues. The V and J ends lost 6 bases and 6 bases respectively, with 17 bases between them. Written as DNA, the CDR3 is TGTGCCAGCAGGATATCGGGATTGTGGCATGGCTACACCTTC. Amino acid sequence: CASRISGLWHGYTF.

The chain recombines TRBV30 with TRBJ1-3; 8 nucleotides line up with TRBD1. The J segment lost 8 bases and the V segment lost 7 bases, leaving 13 bases of the junction unmatched. Germline V lookup: CDR1 GTSNPN, CDR2 SVGIG (reference sequence). The length of the CDR3 is 14 residues. Here the CDR3 DNA reads TGTGCCTTGCAGGGGGCACTGAAAATGGACACCATATATTTT. The encoded protein is CALQGALKMDTIYF.

The V and J genes are TRBV4-3 and TRBJ2-2, with 9 bases aligning to TRBD2. This CDR3 spans 17 amino acids. Looked up from germline, CDR1 is LGHNA and CDR2 is YSLEER. J lost 6 bases, V lost 2 bases, and 10 bases had no gene match. As DNA, the CDR3 is TGCGCCAGCAGCCAAAACCCTCGGACTAGCGTTTCCGGGGAGCTGTTTTTT. Translating gives CASSQNPRTSVSGELFF.

This chain uses TRBV30 with TRBJ1-4, with D perhaps TRBD1 (6 bases). Trimming shortened V by 1 base and J by 8 bases, and 14 bases separated the two germline ends. From germline, CDR1 is GTSNPN and CDR2 SVGIG (reference sequence). There are 14 residues in the CDR3. The chain's CDR3 is CAWSANRDWEKLFF. The CDR3 DNA reads as TGTGCCTGGAGTGCCAACAGGGATTGGGAAAAACTGTTTTTT.

This clone has just a few counts. J is TRBJ1-6 and V is TRBV28, with a tentative D call TRBD1 (5 bases). The ends were cut back, 6 bases at V and 5 bases at J, with 11 bases in the middle. The CDR3 length is 14 residues. Looked up from germline, CDR1 is MDHEN and CDR2 is SYDVKM. CDR3: CASSRVEHNSPLHF. In DNA, the CDR3 is TGTGCCAGCAGCAGGGTGGAACATAATTCACCCCTCCACTTT.